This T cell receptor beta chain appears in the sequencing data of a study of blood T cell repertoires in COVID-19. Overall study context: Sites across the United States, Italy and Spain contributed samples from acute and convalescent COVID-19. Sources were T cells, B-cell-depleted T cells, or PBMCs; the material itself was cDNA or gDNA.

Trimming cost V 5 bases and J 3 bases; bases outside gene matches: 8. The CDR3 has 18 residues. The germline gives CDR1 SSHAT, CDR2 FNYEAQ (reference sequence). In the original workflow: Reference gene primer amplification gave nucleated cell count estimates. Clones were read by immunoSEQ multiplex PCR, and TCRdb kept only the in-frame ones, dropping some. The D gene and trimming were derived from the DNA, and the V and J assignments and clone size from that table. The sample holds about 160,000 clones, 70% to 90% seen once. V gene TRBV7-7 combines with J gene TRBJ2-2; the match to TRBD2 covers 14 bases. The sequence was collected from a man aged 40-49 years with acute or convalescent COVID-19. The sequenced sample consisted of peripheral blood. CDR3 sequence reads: CASSPGGLAGVYTGELFF. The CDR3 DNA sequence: TGTGCCAGCAGCCCAGGGGGACTAGCGGGGGTGTACACCGGGGAGCTGTTTTTT.